This T cell receptor (beta chain) was retrieved from a study of blood T cell repertoires in COVID-19. The wider study: Sites across the United States, Italy and Spain contributed samples from acute and convalescent COVID-19. PBMCs, B-cell-depleted T cells, or T cells provided the cDNA or gDNA that made up the material.

Original processing methods: Estimated nucleated cell counts came from reference gene primer amplification. Measured with immunoSEQ multiplex PCR; TCRdb has only the in-frame clones, and not every one. V and J calls and clone size come straight from that table; D and trimming were deduced from the DNA. The sample contains about 100,000 clones, about 85% of which appear only once. The CDR3 is 13 residues long. The germline CDR1 and CDR2 sequences are SGHRS and YFSETQ. In this sample, this clone turned up once. The chain links TRBV5-1 to TRBJ2-5; 8 bases are shared with TRBD1. This receptor was identified in a man aged 45-60 years with active COVID-19. Material: peripheral blood. The CDR3 sequence is CASRQGAQETQYF. The CDR3 DNA sequence: TGCGCTTCTCGCCAGGGGGCCCAAGAGACCCAGTACTTC.